Only a few counts were recorded for the clone carrying this TCR beta chain. The antigen remains unidentified. Documented treatment: roughly nine-day PBMC culture with coronavirus spike peptide pools or control peptides (ViraFEST assay). ViraFEST stimulated the growth of antigen-specific T cells using peptide pools and subsequently profiled their TCRs by sequencing. Oncomine TCR Beta short-read sequencing was applied to DNA from cultured CD4+ T cells. Genomic DNA was isolated from CD4+ T cells that had been cultured. TCRdb reprocessed the PCR reads with MiXCR, giving one entry per CDR3 protein. Of around 9,200 distinct CDR3 sequences in the sample, 59% were seen once. This entry belongs to a study of vaccination and CD4 T cells after COVID-19. Trimming removed 3 bases at V and 3 bases at J, with 12 bases between. Germline CDR1 DFQATT, CDR2 SNEGSKA (reference sequence). This CDR3 has 14 residues.

Material for sequencing was CD4+ T cells from blood, cultured in vitro. This receptor was taken from a human donor who had recovered from COVID-19. V gene TRBV20-1 combines with J gene TRBJ1-5, with no clear D. The CDR3 DNA reads TGCAGTGCTAGTAATGGACTGATCAATCAGCCCCAGCATTTT. Translation gives CSASNGLINQPQHF.